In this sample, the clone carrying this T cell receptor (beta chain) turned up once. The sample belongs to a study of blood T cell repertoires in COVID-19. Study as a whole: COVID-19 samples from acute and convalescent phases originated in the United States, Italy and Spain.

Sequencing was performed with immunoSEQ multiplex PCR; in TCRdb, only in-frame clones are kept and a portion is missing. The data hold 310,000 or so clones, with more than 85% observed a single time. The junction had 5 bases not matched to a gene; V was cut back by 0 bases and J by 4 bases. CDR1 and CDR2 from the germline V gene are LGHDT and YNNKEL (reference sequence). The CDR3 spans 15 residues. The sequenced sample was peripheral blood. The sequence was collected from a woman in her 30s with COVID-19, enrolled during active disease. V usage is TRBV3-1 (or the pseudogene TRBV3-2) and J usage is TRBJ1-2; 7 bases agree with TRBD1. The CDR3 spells CASSQDPSGGYGYTF. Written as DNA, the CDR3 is TGTGCCAGCAGCCAAGATCCATCAGGGGGCTATGGCTACACCTTC.